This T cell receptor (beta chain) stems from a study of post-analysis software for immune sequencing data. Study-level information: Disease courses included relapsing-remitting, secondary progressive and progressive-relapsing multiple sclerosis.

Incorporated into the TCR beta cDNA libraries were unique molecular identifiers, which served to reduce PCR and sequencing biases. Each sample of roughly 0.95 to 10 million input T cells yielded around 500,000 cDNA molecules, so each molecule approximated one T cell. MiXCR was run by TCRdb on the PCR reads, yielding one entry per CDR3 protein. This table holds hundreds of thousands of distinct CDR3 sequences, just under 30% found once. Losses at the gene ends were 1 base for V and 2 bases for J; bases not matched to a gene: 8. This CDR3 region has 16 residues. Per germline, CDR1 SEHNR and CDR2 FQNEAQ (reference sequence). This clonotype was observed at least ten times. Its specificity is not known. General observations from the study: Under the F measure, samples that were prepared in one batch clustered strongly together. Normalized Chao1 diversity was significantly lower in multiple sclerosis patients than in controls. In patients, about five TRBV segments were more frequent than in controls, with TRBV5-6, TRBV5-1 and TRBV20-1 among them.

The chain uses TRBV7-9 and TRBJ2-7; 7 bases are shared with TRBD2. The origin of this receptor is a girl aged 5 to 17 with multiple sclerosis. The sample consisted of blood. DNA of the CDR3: TGTGCCAGCAGCTTAGTCGAGGCGGGAGACCCCTACGAGCAGTACTTC. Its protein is CASSLVEAGDPYEQYF.